These 16 T cell receptor beta chains originate from one sample sequenced in a study of shared clonotypes between healthy human individuals. Sequenced by immunoSEQ multiplex PCR; TCRdb stores in-frame clones only, minus some. This sample yields over a million clones, of which 96% are seen a single time; roughly 1.2% belongs to the top ten. Sequencing was performed on naive CD4+ T cells sorted from blood. As for subset: CD45RA+ positively selected. The receptor set was obtained from a man younger than 40 in good health.

The chain combines TRBV2 with TRBJ2-7; D unresolved. The CDR3 is made up of 13 amino acids. The ends were cut back, 6 bases at V and 2 bases at J, with 11 bases in the middle. Germline loops: CDR1 SNHLY, CDR2 FYNNEI. As DNA, the CDR3 is TGTGCCAGCAGACTGGGCGGAACCTACGAGCAGTACTTC. Residues: CASRLGGTYEQYF.

The rearrangement joins TRBV9 to TRBJ2-3; 9 bases are shared with TRBD2. Germline assignment: CDR1 SGDLS and CDR2 YYNGEE. With V trimmed by 4 bases and J by 0 bases, 9 bases remained unmatched. There are 17 residues in the CDR3. This CDR3 is CASSPTSGRTSTDTQYF. DNA for the CDR3: TGTGCCAGCAGCCCTACTAGCGGGCGAACTAGCACAGATACGCAGTATTTT.

This clone appeared a single time. The gene calls are TRBV5-4 and TRBJ1-2; D is unresolved. CDR1 is SGHNT and CDR2 is YYREEE in the germline V gene (reference sequence). Trimming removed 0 bases at V and 3 bases at J, with 9 bases between. This CDR3 contains 14 residues. The CDR3 spells CASSLGLRDYGYTF. CDR3 DNA: TGTGCCAGCAGCTTGGGTCTAAGAGACTATGGCTACACCTTC. Complete variable domain (other parts from reference TRBV5-4 and TRBJ1-2): ETGVTQSPTHLIKTRGQQVTLRCSSQSGHNTVSWYQQALGQGPQFIFQYYREEENGRGNFPPRFSGLQFPNYSSELNVNALELDDSALYLCASSLGLRDYGYTFGSGTRLTVV.

The chain links TRBV5-1 to TRBJ2-1, with 8 bases fitting TRBD1. The J segment lost 8 bases and the V segment lost 2 bases, leaving 12 bases of the junction unmatched. This CDR3 comprises 16 residues. Per germline, CDR1 SGHRS and CDR2 YFSETQ. CDR3 in amino acids: CASSFDPGQAYHEQFF. CDR3 nucleotide sequence: TGCGCCAGCAGCTTCGACCCGGGACAGGCTTACCATGAGCAGTTCTTC.

This sequence joins TRBV28 and TRBJ1-2; 7 bases line up with TRBD1. The CDR3 is 15 residues long. V was clipped by 5 bases and J by 4 bases; unmatched bases: 10. From germline, CDR1 is MDHEN and CDR2 SYDVKM. This chain's CDR3 is CASSRTGERSYGYTF. In DNA form, the CDR3 reads TGTGCCAGCAGTCGAACAGGGGAACGAAGCTATGGCTACACCTTC.

The chain has TRBV5-4 and TRBJ2-2, with 11 bases aligning to TRBD1. This CDR3 is 15 amino acids long. CDR1 is SGHNT and CDR2 is YYREEE in the germline V gene (reference sequence). Trimming took 4 bases from V and 4 from J; bases not matched to a gene: 3. In DNA form, the CDR3 reads TGTGCCAGCAGCCCGGGACAGGGGGGCACCGGGGAGCTGTTTTTT. The encoded protein is CASSPGQGGTGELFF.

The chain is built from TRBV14 and TRBJ2-3; 9 nucleotides align to TRBD2. The V gene end was trimmed by 0 bases and the J gene end by 7 bases; junction bases not matched to a gene: 8. The CDR3 extends over 16 amino acids. In germline, CDR1 is SGHDN, CDR2 FVKESK. The CDR3: CASSQDASGISNTQYF. The CDR3 DNA sequence: TGTGCCAGCAGCCAAGATGCTAGCGGGATATCCAATACGCAGTATTTT.

The rearrangement links TRBV7-9 to TRBJ2-3, with 12 bases fitting TRBD2. V trimming: 0 bases; J trimming: 2 bases; junction bases outside the gene matches: 3. The germline V gene encodes CDR1 SEHNR and CDR2 FQNEAQ (reference sequence). The CDR3 spans 17 residues. The CDR3 DNA reads as TGTGCCAGCAGCTTAGCTAGGACTAGCGGGGCCACAGATACGCAGTATTTT. Its translation: CASSLARTSGATDTQYF.

The chain recombines TRBV27 with TRBJ1-5, with TRBD1 identical over 9 bases. CDR3 length: 17 residues. The trim removed 3 bases at V and 3 bases at J, leaving 9 bases unmatched. Germline assignment: CDR1 MNHEY and CDR2 SMNVEV (reference sequence). CDR3 DNA: TGTGCCAGCAGTTTTCTCGGACAGGGGAGGACCAATCAGCCCCAGCATTTT. This codes for CASSFLGQGRTNQPQHF.

The chain couples TRBV4-1 to TRBJ2-1; 9 bases are a match to TRBD2. Germline CDR1 reads MGHRA; CDR2 reads YSYEKL. With 0 bases clipped from V and 2 bases from J, the junction kept 5 bases outside the gene matches. This CDR3 has 17 amino acids. In DNA form, the CDR3 reads TGCGCCAGCAGCCAAGACCGCTTAGCGGGAGCCTACAATGAGCAGTTCTTC. Encoded protein: CASSQDRLAGAYNEQFF.

The V and J genes are TRBV5-1 and TRBJ1-1; 8 nucleotides align to TRBD1. This CDR3 region has 15 residues. V trimming: 4 bases; J trimming: 4 bases; junction bases outside the gene matches: 9. Germline V gives CDR1 SGHRS, CDR2 YFSETQ. CDR3 nucleotide sequence: TGCGCCAGCAGCGCGAGGACAGGGACGGTCACTGAAGCTTTCTTT. Protein product: CASSARTGTVTEAFF.

Concerning this clone: Relative to the germline gene, one junction end is altered; a read error may explain this. This chain connects TRBV6-1 to TRBJ2-7; D uncertain. CDR3 length: 8 residues. Germline-derived CDR1 and CDR2 are MNHNS and SASEGT. CDR3 in amino acids: CASSDRDF. CDR3 in DNA: TGTGCCAGCAGTGACCGAGACTTC.

The gene calls are TRBV5-5 and TRBJ1-3; D remains ambiguous. The germline CDR1 and CDR2 sequences are SGHKS and YYEKEE (reference sequence). The V end lost 1 base, the J end lost 3 bases, and 5 bases lay between the germline ends. This CDR3 region has 13 residues. The CDR3 bases are TGTGCCAGCAGCTTGCCCGGTGGAAACACCATATATTTT. It encodes CASSLPGGNTIYF.

This clone was detected once. The V call is TRBV27, the J call TRBJ1-2; D is perhaps TRBD1 (5 bases). The V and J ends lost 4 bases and 7 bases respectively, with 13 bases between them. This CDR3 has 13 residues. CDR1 is MNHEY and CDR2 is SMNVEV in the germline V gene (reference sequence). CDR3 residues: CASSYQGVGGYTF. Here the CDR3 DNA reads TGTGCCAGCAGTTATCAGGGAGTAGGTGGCTACACCTTC.

The gene calls are TRBV4-2 and TRBJ2-7, with TRBD2 identical over 16 bases. Per germline, CDR1 LGHNA and CDR2 YNFKEQ. The trim removed 4 bases at V and 2 bases at J, leaving 8 bases unmatched. This CDR3 is 18 amino acids long. The CDR3 DNA sequence: TGTGCCAGCAGCCGGGGGACTAGCGGGAGGGCCCTAACCTACGAGCAGTACTTC. Protein product: CASSRGTSGRALTYEQYF.

Concerning this clone itself: Other DNA variants within this sample encode the same CDR3. CDR3: CASSLGGNTEAFF. The DNA of the CDR3 is TGTGCCAGCTCTCTGGGGGGGAACACTGAAGCTTTCTTT. The chain couples TRBV6-5 to TRBJ1-1; maybe TRBD1 (5 bases). The CDR3 consists of 13 residues. V shed 8 bases and J shed 1 base, with 11 bases lying between them. Germline CDR1 is MNHEY and CDR2 is SVGAGI.